The entry below gives a single TCR beta chain sequence along with its context. This specimen comes from a study of blood T cell repertoires in COVID-19. V was trimmed by 5 bases and J by 2 bases, leaving 11 bases between them. The CDR3 has 14 amino acids. Germline CDR1 MDHEN, CDR2 SYDVKM. Sequenced by immunoSEQ multiplex PCR; TCRdb stores in-frame clones only, minus some. The sample has 250,000 to 300,000 clones; approximately 86% are singletons. This TCR came from a woman aged 70 to 79 with COVID-19, enrolled during active disease. V usage is TRBV28 and J usage is TRBJ2-3; possible D gene TRBD1, 6 bases. The material sequenced was peripheral blood. CDR3 nucleotides: TGTGCCAGCAGTCCGGACAGTAACACAGATACGCAGTATTTT. Encoded protein: CASSPDSNTDTQYF.